Below, 25 T cell receptor beta chains from the same sample are listed, as sequenced in a study of tumor-infiltrating lymphocytes in primary liver carcinoma. From approximately 0.5 ug of total RNA, TCR beta-specific cDNA was reverse-transcribed using a constant-region primer. Libraries for TCR beta were built through three nested multiplex PCR rounds, which together made up a slightly modified ARM-PCR procedure. Both of the initial two PCR rounds ran for nine to ten cycles and employed TRBV1-TRBV30 forward primers alongside a C-beta reverse primer. TCRdb re-called the multiplex PCR reads through MiXCR, storing one row per CDR3 protein. The table lists about 200,000 distinct CDR3 sequences, approximately 86% of them singletons. Taking about 19-32 mg of unsorted bulk tissue, the authors co-extracted RNA and DNA. Sequenced sample: tumor tissue from primary liver carcinoma. These receptors came from a man in his forties or fifties with primary liver carcinoma and hepatitis B virus infection.

This clonotype has a single count. A read error may produce the germline difference seen at one junction end. The genes are TRBV6-5 and TRBJ2-3; 9 nucleotides agree with TRBD2. Germline CDR1 is MNHEY and CDR2 is SVGAGI. CDR3 size: 17 residues. The CDR3, as DNA: TGTGGCAGCAATCCACTCCCCCTAAGCGGGGGGACAGATACACAGTATTTT. Translating it yields CGSNPLPLSGGTDTQYF.

About this clonotype: An end of the junction differs from the germline gene, which may be a read error. This chain connects TRBV11-1 to TRBJ2-3; no definite D call. The CDR3 is 13 residues long. Looked up from germline, CDR1 is SGHAT and CDR2 is FQDESV (reference sequence). The CDR3 DNA follows: TGTGCTAGCAGCTTTATTGGTACAGATGCGCAGTATTTC. It translates to CASSFIGTDAQYF.

This chain links TRBV11-2 with TRBJ2-5; D call uncertain. Trimming cost V 7 bases and J 5 bases, with 8 bases left between them. From germline, CDR1 is SGHAT and CDR2 FQNNGV. This CDR3 has 11 amino acids. CDR3: CASNLEETQYF. Written as DNA, the CDR3 is TGTGCCAGCAATTTGGAGGAGACCCAGTACTTC.

V usage is TRBV29-1 and J usage is TRBJ2-1; 12 bases agree with TRBD2. TRBJ2-7 matches the DNA end more closely, so the J call is doubtful. Germline CDR1 SQVTM, CDR2 ANQGSEA. This CDR3 has 15 amino acids. This CDR3 reads CSVELAGGFYNEQYF. The CDR3 region has the DNA TGCAGCGTTGAACTAGCGGGAGGGTTCTATAATGAGCAGTACTTC.

This clonotype was recorded at least ten times. DNA for the CDR3: TGTGCCAGCAGTTTAGGGGGCGCGGTAGGAAACACCATATATTTT. Protein sequence: CASSLGGAVGNTIYF. The gene calls are TRBV28 and TRBJ1-3, with a possible D match to TRBD1 (6 bases). Trimming pared 2 bases from V and 4 bases from J, leaving 12 bases between. Looked up from germline, CDR1 is MDHEN and CDR2 is SYDVKM. CDR3 length: 15 amino acids.

About this clonotype: This is likely a read error, given that the CDR3 carries no conserved phenylalanine or tryptophan at its end. The DNA is omitted, as the CDR3 cannot be located on it reliably, and the CDR3 follows TCRdb's listing. The chain uses TRBV4-1 and TRBJ2-7; TRBD1 is taken as the D call from the table, unchecked against the DNA. The CDR3 length is 13 residues, termini included. CDR1 is MGHRA and CDR2 is YSYEKL in the germline V gene. CDR3 region: CASSQSWDRAKYL.

As to this clonotype: The junction shows a germline mismatch at one end, possibly a read error. The rearrangement links TRBV7-8 to TRBJ1-2, with 9 positions matching TRBD1. This CDR3 is built from 15 residues. The germline V gene has CDR1 SGHVS and CDR2 FQNEAQ. CDR3 in DNA: TGTGCCAGCAGCCAACGGACAGGGGTGAACTTTGGCTACACCTTC. Protein: CASSQRTGVNFGYTF.

On this clonotype: The junction does not match germline at one end; this may be a read error. The chain links TRBV7-9 to TRBJ2-1, with a possible D match to TRBD2 (6 bases). Germline V gives CDR1 SEHNR, CDR2 FQNEAQ (reference sequence). This CDR3 comprises 14 residues. The CDR3, as DNA: TGTGCCAGCAACTTAGGCGGGATGGACAATGAGCAGTTCTTC. Translation: CASNLGGMDNEQFF.

This clonotype occurred once. Its ends do not fully match the called genes, so a read error is possible. The CDR3 nucleotides read TGCGCCAGCAGCTTAGATCATATGGGTAGGGACACCGGGGAGCTGTTTTTT. Encoded protein: CASSLDHMGRDTGELFF. The chain recombines TRBV11-2 with TRBJ2-2; no clear D. Per the germline V gene, CDR1 is SGHAT and CDR2 is FQNNGV. There are 17 residues in the CDR3.

The chain uses TRBV6-2 or TRBV6-3 and TRBJ2-2, with 10 bases identical to TRBD2. The CDR3 covers 15 residues. Germline V gene sequence: CDR1 MNHEY, CDR2 SVGEGT. The CDR3 loop is CGITGLAARAGELFF. CDR3 coding DNA: TGTGGCATCACCGGACTAGCGGCGAGGGCCGGGGAGCTGTTTTTT.

Concerning this clonotype itself: It may be a read error: a sequence one base away is much more abundant. In DNA form, the CDR3 reads TGTGCCAGGAGCCCCTCGACAGGGAGTGGAAACACCATATATTTT. As protein: CARSPSTGSGNTIYF. The chain has TRBV28 and TRBJ1-3; 7 nucleotides match TRBD1. After removal of 9 bases from V and 3 bases from J, the junction contained 11 bases not matched to a gene. Germline V gene data show CDR1 as MDHEN and CDR2 as SYDVKM. There are 15 residues in the CDR3.

As for this clonotype: A much larger clone sits a single nucleotide away, making a read error possible. The chain uses TRBV30 and TRBJ1-1; the D is unclear. Germline V CDR1 and CDR2: GTSNPN, SVGIG (reference sequence). V was clipped by 2 bases and J by 1 base, with 8 bases between them. This CDR3 has 13 amino acids. CDR3 amino acids: CAWSLDENTEAFF. The CDR3 DNA reads as TGTGCCTGGAGTCTTGATGAGAACACTGAAGCTTTCTTT.

This clonotype came up once. Likely a read error: the CDR3 ends without its conserved phenylalanine or tryptophan. The gene calls are TRBV6-1 and TRBJ2-3; 8 bases align to TRBD1. Germline values: CDR1 MNHNS, CDR2 SASEGT. The CDR3 loop spans 15 amino acids. In DNA form, the CDR3 reads TGTGACAGCAGTGAAGACGACAGGGGATGGGATACGCAGTATTTG. Encoded protein: CDSSEDDRGWDTQYL.

Regarding this clonotype: Germline and junction disagree at one end, which may indicate a read error. The V gene is TRBV6-1, the J gene TRBJ1-1; a weak D match, TRBD1 (6 bases). Looked up from germline, CDR1 is MNHNS and CDR2 is SASEGT. The CDR3 contains 13 residues. CDR3 coding DNA: TGTGCCAGTAGCAGGGTCTGGGACACTGAAGCTGTCTTT. This gives the protein CASSRVWDTEAVF.

This clonotype was seen just once. Lacking the conserved final phenylalanine or tryptophan, this CDR3 likely reflects a read error. The chain couples TRBV10-1 to TRBJ2-2; D is ambiguous. Per the germline V gene, CDR1 is WNHNN and CDR2 is SYGVQD (reference sequence). The CDR3 length is 14 residues. CDR3: CSSSDGTDTWELFL. Here the CDR3 DNA reads TGCTCCAGCTCCGACGGCACAGACACCTGGGAGCTGTTTCTT.

The table lists this clonotype with a count of one. Sequence at one end of the junction differs from germline and may be a read error. The V gene is TRBV30, the J gene TRBJ2-2; perhaps TRBD2 as D (6 bases). The CDR3 extends over 14 amino acids. CDR1 and CDR2 (germline): GTSNPN, SVGIG (reference sequence). For the CDR3, the DNA is TGTGCCTGGACTCCTAGCGTGAACAGAGGGGAACTGTTTTTT. This gives the protein CAWTPSVNRGELFF.

The chain employs TRBV28 and TRBJ1-5, with 8 bases that match TRBD1. V was pared by 10 bases and J by 13 bases, with 12 bases of the junction left unmatched. Per germline, CDR1 MDHEN and CDR2 SYDVKM. CDR3 length: 12 amino acids. The CDR3: CANTAPRGPQHF. In DNA form, the CDR3 reads TGTGCCAACACAGCTCCCAGGGGGCCTCAGCATTTT.

To note about this clonotype: The junction departs from germline at one end; a sequencing error may be responsible. The rearrangement joins TRBV5-4 to TRBJ2-2, with D possibly TRBD1 on 6 matching bases. The CDR3 sequence is 14 residues long. Germline V gene data show CDR1 as SGHNT and CDR2 as YYREEE (reference sequence). Here the CDR3 DNA reads TGTGCCAGCAGGCCAGGGGCGAACACCGGGCAGCTGTTATTT. Encoded protein: CASRPGANTGQLLF.

To note about this clonotype: This is likely a read error, given that the CDR3 carries no conserved phenylalanine or tryptophan at its end. The chain has TRBV12-3 or TRBV12-4 and TRBJ2-7; D possibly corresponds to TRBD1 (6 bases). The CDR3 extends over 12 amino acids. V was clipped by 5 bases and J by 7 bases, with 12 bases between them. For the CDR3, the DNA is TGTGCCAGCAGTGAGGGGGTTTATGAGCAGTACTTA. This encodes CASSEGVYEQYL.

The V gene is TRBV11-2, the J gene TRBJ2-5; D possibly corresponds to TRBD1 (6 bases). From germline, CDR1 is SGHAT and CDR2 FQNNGV. The CDR3 has 15 amino acids. CDR3 amino acids: CANSPRSAPGVTQYF. DNA for the CDR3: TGTGCTAACAGCCCTCGGTCAGCCCCAGGGGTGACCCAGTACTTC.

As concerns this clonotype: At one of its ends the junction is not consistent with the germline gene, which may arise from a read error. The J gene is TRBJ2-2, the V gene TRBV6-1, with a tentative D call TRBD2 (5 bases). CDR1 MNHNS and CDR2 SASEGT come from the germline V gene. The CDR3 contains 14 residues. CDR3 sequence: CGSNTGSNTGKLFF. CDR3 in DNA: TGTGGCAGCAATACTGGATCTAACACCGGGAAGCTGTTTTTT.

This clonotype is a singleton in its sample. Sequence at one end of the junction differs from germline and may be a read error. The chain links TRBV11-2 to TRBJ2-7, with D tentatively TRBD1 or TRBD2 (5 bases each). The V gene's germline CDR1 is SGHAT and CDR2 FQNNGV. CDR3 length equals 15 residues. CDR3 amino acids: CASRRNRRSSYDQSF. CDR3 in DNA: TGTGCCAGCAGGAGGAACAGGAGGAGCTCCTACGATCAGTCCTTC.

This chain connects TRBV7-3 to TRBJ2-2; TRBD1 might be the D (5 bases). The CDR3 is made up of 15 amino acids. Germline lookup yields CDR1 SGHTA and CDR2 FQGTGA. V lost 2 bases, J lost 3 bases, and 10 bases lay in between. CDR3 amino acids: CASSLGHRDTGELFF. DNA for the CDR3: TGTGCCAGCAGCTTAGGACATCGGGACACCGGGGAGCTGTTTTTT.

This chain connects TRBV3-1 to TRBJ2-7, with D tentatively TRBD2 (5 bases). V shed 2 bases and J shed 4 bases, with 9 bases lying between them. CDR1 LGHDT and CDR2 YNNKEL come from the germline V gene (reference sequence). This CDR3 has 13 residues. This CDR3 is CASSQLGGYEQYF. The CDR3 nucleotides are TGTGCCAGCAGCCAATTAGGAGGTTACGAGCAGTACTTC.

This rearrangement joins TRBV20-1 to TRBJ1-1; D not resolved. V lost 2 bases to trimming and J lost 4 bases, with 14 bases between them. The germline V gene encodes CDR1 DFQATT and CDR2 SNEGSKA (reference sequence). This CDR3 region has 14 residues. CDR3 nucleotides: TGCAGTGCTAGACATCAAAGGTTTTTCACTGAAGCTTTCTTT. Amino acids: CSARHQRFFTEAFF.